This T cell receptor (beta chain) was sequenced for a study of CD8 T cells in Susac syndrome. The CDR3 loop spans 15 amino acids. V dropped 0 bases and J dropped 2; count of bases not matched to a gene: 3. Germline CDR1 reads SGHDT; CDR2 reads YYEEEE. After extraction with the RNeasy kit, roughly 0.45 to 1 ug of the RNA was reverse transcribed using random hexamers. With immunoSEQ multiplex PCR, TCR beta CDR3 was amplified across 54 Vbeta and 13 Jbeta. TCRdb reprocessed the immunoSEQ multiplex PCR reads with MiXCR, giving one entry per CDR3 protein. The repertoire consists of 250,000 to 300,000 distinct CDR3 sequences, with around 91% occurring once and the leading ten covering 0.18%. TCR beta sequences were obtained from blood CD8+ and CD4+ T cells. TEMRA cells were FACS-enriched, with CD8+ and CD4+ T cells isolated negatively.

This sequence originates from a human donor with multiple sclerosis. The J gene is TRBJ2-5, the V gene TRBV5-6; 8 bases are a match to TRBD1. Source material: CD8+ T cells from PBMCs. The CDR3 nucleotides are TGTGCCAGCAGCTTGGTTACAGGGGGGCAAGAGACCCAGTACTTC. Its translation is CASSLVTGGQETQYF. The full variable domain, rest sourced from reference TRBV5-6 and TRBJ2-5, is DAGVTQSPTHLIKTRGQQVTLRCSPKSGHDTVSWYQQALGQGPQFIFQYYEEEERQRGNFPDRFSGHQFPNYSSELNVNALLLGDSALYLCASSLVTGGQETQYFGPGTRLLVL.